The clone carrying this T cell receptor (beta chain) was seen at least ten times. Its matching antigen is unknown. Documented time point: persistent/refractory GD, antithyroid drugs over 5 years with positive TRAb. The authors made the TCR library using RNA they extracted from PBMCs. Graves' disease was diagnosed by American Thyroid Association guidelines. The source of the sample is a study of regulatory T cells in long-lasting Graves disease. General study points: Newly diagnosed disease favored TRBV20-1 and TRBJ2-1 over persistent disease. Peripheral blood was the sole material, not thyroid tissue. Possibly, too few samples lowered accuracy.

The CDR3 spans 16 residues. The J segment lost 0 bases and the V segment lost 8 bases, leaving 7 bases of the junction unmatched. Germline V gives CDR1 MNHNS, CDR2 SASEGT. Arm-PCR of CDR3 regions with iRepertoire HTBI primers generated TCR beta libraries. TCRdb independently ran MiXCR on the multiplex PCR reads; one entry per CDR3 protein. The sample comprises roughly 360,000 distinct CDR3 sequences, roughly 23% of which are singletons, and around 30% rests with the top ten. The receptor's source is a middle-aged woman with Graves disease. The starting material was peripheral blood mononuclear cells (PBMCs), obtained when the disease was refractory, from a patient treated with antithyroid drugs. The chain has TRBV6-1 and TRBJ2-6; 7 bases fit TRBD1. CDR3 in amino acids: CASQSQGVSGANVLTF. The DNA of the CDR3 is TGTGCCAGCCAATCCCAGGGGGTCTCTGGGGCCAACGTCCTGACTTTC.